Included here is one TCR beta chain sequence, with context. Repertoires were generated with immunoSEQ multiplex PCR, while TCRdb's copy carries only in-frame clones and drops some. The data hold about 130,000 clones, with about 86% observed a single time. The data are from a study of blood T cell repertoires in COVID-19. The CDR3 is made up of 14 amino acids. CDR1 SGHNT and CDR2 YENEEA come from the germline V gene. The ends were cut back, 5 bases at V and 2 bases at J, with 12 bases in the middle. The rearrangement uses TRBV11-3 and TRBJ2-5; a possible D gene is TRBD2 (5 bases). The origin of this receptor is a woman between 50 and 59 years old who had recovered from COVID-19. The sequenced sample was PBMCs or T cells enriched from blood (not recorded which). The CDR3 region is CASSAGLLQETQYF. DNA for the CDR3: TGTGCCAGCAGCGCAGGACTCCTGCAAGAGACCCAGTACTTC.